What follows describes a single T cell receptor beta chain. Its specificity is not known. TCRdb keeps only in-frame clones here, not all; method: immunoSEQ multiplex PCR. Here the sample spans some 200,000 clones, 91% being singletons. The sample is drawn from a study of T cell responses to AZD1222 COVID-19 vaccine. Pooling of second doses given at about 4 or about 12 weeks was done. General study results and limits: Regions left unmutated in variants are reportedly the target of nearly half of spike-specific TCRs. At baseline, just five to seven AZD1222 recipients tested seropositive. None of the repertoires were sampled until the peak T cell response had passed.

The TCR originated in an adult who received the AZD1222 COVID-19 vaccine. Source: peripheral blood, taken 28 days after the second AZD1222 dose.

CDR3 residues: CASSIVGFQTGNEQFF. CDR3 bases: TGTGCCAGTAGTATTGTCGGTTTTCAGACAGGCAATGAGCAGTTCTTC. The chain couples TRBV19 to TRBJ2-1, with D possibly being TRBD1 (6 bases). Trimming cost V 3 bases and J 6 bases, with 18 bases left between them. Germline CDR1 is LNHDA and CDR2 is SQIVND (reference sequence). CDR3 length: 16 amino acids.